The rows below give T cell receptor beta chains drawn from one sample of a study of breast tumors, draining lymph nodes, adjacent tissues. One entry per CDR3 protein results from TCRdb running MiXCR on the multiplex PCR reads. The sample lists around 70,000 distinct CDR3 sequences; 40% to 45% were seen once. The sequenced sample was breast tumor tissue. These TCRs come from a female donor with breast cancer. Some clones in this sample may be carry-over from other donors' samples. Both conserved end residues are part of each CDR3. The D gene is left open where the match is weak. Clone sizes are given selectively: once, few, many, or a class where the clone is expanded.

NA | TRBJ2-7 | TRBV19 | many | TGTGCCAGTAGACGGGACCCCCGCCAGGATAGGGAGCAGTACTTC | CASRRDPRQDREQYF
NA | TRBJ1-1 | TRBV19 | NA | TGTGCCAGTAGTATGGGTTCGGGGCGAACTGAAGCTTTCTTT | CASSMGSGRTEAFF
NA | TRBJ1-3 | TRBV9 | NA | TGTGCCAGCAGCGCGGCAGGCCACATCGGAAACACCATATATTTT | CASSAAGHIGNTIYF
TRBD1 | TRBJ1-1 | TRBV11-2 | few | TGTGCCAGCAGCACGACAGGGATGAACACTGAAGCTTTCTTT | CASSTTGMNTEAFF
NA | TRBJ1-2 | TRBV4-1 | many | TGCGCCAGCAGCCAAGAAAGGGAATCGGATGGCTACACCTTC | CASSQERESDGYTF
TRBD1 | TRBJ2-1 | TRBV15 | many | TGTGCCACCAGCAGGTTTCCCACCGGGACAGAAAATTACAATGAGCAGTTCTTC | CATSRFPTGTENYNEQFF
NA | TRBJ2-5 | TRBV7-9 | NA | TGTGTGCGCTGGATCGTCAGAGTGGAGACCCAGTACTTC | CVRWIVRVETQYF
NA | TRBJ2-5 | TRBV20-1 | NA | TGCAGTGCTAGGGGACGGGACGCCGCCGATGAGACCCAGTACTTC | CSARGRDAADETQYF
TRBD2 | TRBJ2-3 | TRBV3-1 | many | TGTGCCAGCAGCCAAGATCTGGCGGGAGGGGCCAGGGATACGCAGTATTTT | CASSQDLAGGARDTQYF
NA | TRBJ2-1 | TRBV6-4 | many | TGTGCCAGCAGTGACCAGCCTGGCTCCTACAATGAGCAGTTCTTC | CASSDQPGSYNEQFF
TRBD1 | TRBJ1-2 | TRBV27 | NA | TGTGCCAGCAGTCCAGGACAGGGAATGACTAGCTATGGCTACACCTTC | CASSPGQGMTSYGYTF
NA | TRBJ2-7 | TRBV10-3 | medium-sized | TGTGCCATCAGTGGAGACTACGAGCAGTACTTC | CAISGDYEQYF
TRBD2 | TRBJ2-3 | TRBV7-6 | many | TGTGCCAGCAGTGGGGCGGGGGGTGTATTTGGGGCACCGGACACAGATACGCAGTATTTT | CASSGAGGVFGAPDTDTQYF
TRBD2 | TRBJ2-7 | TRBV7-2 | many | TGTGCCAGCAGCTTAGATCCTAGCGGGAGGTACAACGAGCAGTACTTC | CASSLDPSGRYNEQYF
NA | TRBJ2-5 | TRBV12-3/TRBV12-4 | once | TGTGCCAGCAGTCTCCGGCCGGAGACCCAGTACTTC | CASSLRPETQYF
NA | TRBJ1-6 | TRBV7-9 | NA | TGTGCCAGCAGTCGGGCAGGGACGAGTAGTTCACCCCTCCACTTT | CASSRAGTSSSPLHF
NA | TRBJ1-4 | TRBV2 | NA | TGTGCCAGCATAGGAACAGGGAAGCATCCGCCTCATGAAAAACTGTTTTTT | CASIGTGKHPPHEKLFF
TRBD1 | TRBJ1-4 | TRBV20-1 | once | TGCAGTGCGCAGGACAGGGGAGAAAAACTGTTTTTT | CSAQDRGEKLFF
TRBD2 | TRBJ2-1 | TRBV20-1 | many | TGCAGTGGCCTAGCGGGGGGGGGCAATGAGCAGTTCTTC | CSGLAGGGNEQFF
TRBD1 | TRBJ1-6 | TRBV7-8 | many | TGTGCCAGCAGCTCAAGAGGACAGGGGGCGCGTTCACCCCTCCACTTT | CASSSRGQGARSPLHF
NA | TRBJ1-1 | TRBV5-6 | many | TGTGCCAGCAGCTTGTTGACAGGCATTATCCCCACTGAAGCTTTCTTT | CASSLLTGIIPTEAFF
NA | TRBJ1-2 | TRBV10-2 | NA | TGCGCCTGCAGTGCTTCCCGGACGGGTCAGGAAGAATATGGCTACACCTTC | CACSASRTGQEEYGYTF
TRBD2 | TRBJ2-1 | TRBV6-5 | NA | TGTGCCGGCCGTCCCCCCCAATTAGCGGGAGGTTCCTACAATGAGCAGTTCTTC | CAGRPPQLAGGSYNEQFF
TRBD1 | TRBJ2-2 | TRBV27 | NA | TGTGCCAGCAGCCGCTGGACAGGGGGGACCGGGGAGCTGTTTTTT | CASSRWTGGTGELFF
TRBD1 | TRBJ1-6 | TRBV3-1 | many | TGTGCCAGCAGCCAAGTAGGCCAATGGCAGGGGGATAATTCACCCCTCCACTTT | CASSQVGQWQGDNSPLHF
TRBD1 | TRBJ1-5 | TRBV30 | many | TGTGCCTGGAGTGTACAGGGGGTTAGCAATCAGCCCCAGCATTTT | CAWSVQGVSNQPQHF
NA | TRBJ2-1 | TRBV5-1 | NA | TGCGCCAGCAGCTCCGACCCGTCAGGTGGGGCTGTAACGGGCTACAATGAGCAGTTCTTC | CASSSDPSGGAVTGYNEQFF
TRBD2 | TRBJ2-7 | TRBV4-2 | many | TGTGCCAGCAGCCAAGCCGCAGCGGGAGTCCCCGGCGAGCAGTACTTC | CASSQAAAGVPGEQYF
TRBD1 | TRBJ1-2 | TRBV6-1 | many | TGTGCCAGCACCGGACAGGTCGGCTATGGCTACACCTTC | CASTGQVGYGYTF
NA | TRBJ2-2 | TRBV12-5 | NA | TGTGCTAGTGGTTATGGCTCTGGAAACACCGGGGAGCTGTTTTTT | CASGYGSGNTGELFF
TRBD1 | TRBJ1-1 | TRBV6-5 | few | TGTGCCAGCAGTTACCACGACAGGGTTAAGAACACTGAAGCTTTCTTT | CASSYHDRVKNTEAFF
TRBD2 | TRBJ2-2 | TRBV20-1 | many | TGCAGTGCTAGAGATCTCGGGGTAGCGGGGCCTAACACCGGGGAGCTGTTTTTT | CSARDLGVAGPNTGELFF
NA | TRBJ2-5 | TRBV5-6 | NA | TGTGCCAGCAGCTTTCTATCCGCGGCAGAGGAGACCCAGTACTTC | CASSFLSAAEETQYF
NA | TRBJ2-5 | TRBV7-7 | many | TGTGCTAGCAGCTTCCAGGCAGCAGAGACCCAGTACTTC | CASSFQAAETQYF
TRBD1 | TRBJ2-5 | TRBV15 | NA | TGTGCCACCAGCAGAGATCAGGGGGCCCAGTACTTC | CATSRDQGAQYF
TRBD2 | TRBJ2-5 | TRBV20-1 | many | TGCAGTGCTAGACCGGGACTAGCGGGAGGTTTCAAAGAGACCCAGTACTTC | CSARPGLAGGFKETQYF
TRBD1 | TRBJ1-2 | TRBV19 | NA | TGTGCCAGTAGTGCGACAGGGACAGCCTATGGCTACACCTTC | CASSATGTAYGYTF
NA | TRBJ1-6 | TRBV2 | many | TGTGCCAGCAGTGGACTCTCTACAGGTTATAATTCACCCCTCCACTTT | CASSGLSTGYNSPLHF
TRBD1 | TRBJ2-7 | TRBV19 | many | TGTGCCAGTAGAGCGACAGGGAGCTCCTACGAGCAGTACTTC | CASRATGSSYEQYF
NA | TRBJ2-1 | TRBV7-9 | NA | TGTGCCAGCAGCCTCGGAGAGACCGTGTGGCAGTTCTTC | CASSLGETVWQFF
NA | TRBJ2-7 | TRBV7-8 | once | TGTGCCAGCAGCTTGGGACGGTCCATCTTC | CASSLGRSIF
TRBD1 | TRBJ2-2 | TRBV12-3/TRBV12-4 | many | TGTGCCAGCAGTTTAGGCGATCGGACAGGAAGAAACACCGGGGAGCTGTTTTTT | CASSLGDRTGRNTGELFF
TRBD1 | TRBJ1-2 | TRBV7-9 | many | TGTGCCAGCAGCCGTGGAGGGGGACAGAGCAGTGTTGGCTACACCTTC | CASSRGGGQSSVGYTF
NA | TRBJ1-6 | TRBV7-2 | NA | TGTGCCAGCAGCGTGGACAGCGTCTATAATTCACCCCTCCACTTT | CASSVDSVYNSPLHF
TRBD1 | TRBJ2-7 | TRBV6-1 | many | TGTGCCAGCAGGAATCAGGGGGCCTCCGAGAACGAGCAGTACTTC | CASRNQGASENEQYF
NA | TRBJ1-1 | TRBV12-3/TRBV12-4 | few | TGTGCCAGCAGGCGGAGTCATACTGAAGCTTTCTTT | CASRRSHTEAFF
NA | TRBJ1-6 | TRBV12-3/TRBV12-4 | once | TGTGCCAGCACCTTAACCAATTCACCCCTCCACTTT | CASTLTNSPLHF
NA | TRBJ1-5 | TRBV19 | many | TGTGCCAGTACCATAGGGCCAGGGAGAAGGCAGCCCCAGCATTTT | CASTIGPGRRQPQHF
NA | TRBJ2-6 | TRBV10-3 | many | TGTGCCATCAGCCCCGTTGGGGGCTCTGGGGCCAACGTCCTGACTTTC | CAISPVGGSGANVLTF
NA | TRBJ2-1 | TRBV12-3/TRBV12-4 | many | TGTGCCAGCAGTTTAAAGGTTCGCCCCTTCTCCTACAATGAGCAGTTCTTC | CASSLKVRPFSYNEQFF
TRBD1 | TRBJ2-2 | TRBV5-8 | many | TGTGCCAGCAGCTTCACAGGGGCGGGCACCGGGGAGCTGTTTTTT | CASSFTGAGTGELFF
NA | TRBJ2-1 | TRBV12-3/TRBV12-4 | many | TGTGCCAGCAGTTCCCTTCGCGGGCGGACTCCTAGCTCCTACAATGAGCAGTTCTTC | CASSSLRGRTPSSYNEQFF
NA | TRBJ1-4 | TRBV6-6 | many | TGTGCCAGCAGTCACCGGACACGATATGAAAAACTGTTTTTT | CASSHRTRYEKLFF
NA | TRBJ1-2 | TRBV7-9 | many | TGTGCCAGCAGCGAAGCGGCATACGGTCGCGACTACACCTTC | CASSEAAYGRDYTF
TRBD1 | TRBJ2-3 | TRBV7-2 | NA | TGTGCCAGCAGCATGGGGCAGGGGGAAACAGATACGCAGTATTTT | CASSMGQGETDTQYF
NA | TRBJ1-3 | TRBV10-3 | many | TGTGCCATCAGTGAGTCCGGGTCAGGAAACACCATATATTTT | CAISESGSGNTIYF